This T cell receptor beta chain was captured by sequencing in a study of cytomegalovirus exposure and HLA in healthy donors. Study-level results: Being productive about 90% or about 30% of the time was typical of most TCR beta V segments in an earlier analysis. Presence/absence comparisons presumed near-even sequencing depth among donors.

On this clone itself: The antigen remains undetermined.

Trimming took 5 bases from V and 2 from J; bases not matched to a gene: 6. The CDR3 contains 15 residues. CDR1 is LNHDA and CDR2 is SQIVND in the germline V gene (reference sequence). PCR amplification relied on 60 Vbeta primers (plus 13 Jbeta primers). Assay used: immunoSEQ multiplex PCR; TCRdb lists only in-frame clones, some missing. The sample records some 120,000 clones, 55% to 80% being singletons. The source is a woman younger than 45 in good health and CMV-seronegative. The gene calls are TRBV19 and TRBJ2-3, with 8 positions matching TRBD1. Specimen: PBMCs. CDR3 sequence reads: CASSGRDRLTDTQYF. CDR3 coding DNA: TGTGCCAGTAGTGGCCGGGACAGGCTCACAGATACGCAGTATTTT.